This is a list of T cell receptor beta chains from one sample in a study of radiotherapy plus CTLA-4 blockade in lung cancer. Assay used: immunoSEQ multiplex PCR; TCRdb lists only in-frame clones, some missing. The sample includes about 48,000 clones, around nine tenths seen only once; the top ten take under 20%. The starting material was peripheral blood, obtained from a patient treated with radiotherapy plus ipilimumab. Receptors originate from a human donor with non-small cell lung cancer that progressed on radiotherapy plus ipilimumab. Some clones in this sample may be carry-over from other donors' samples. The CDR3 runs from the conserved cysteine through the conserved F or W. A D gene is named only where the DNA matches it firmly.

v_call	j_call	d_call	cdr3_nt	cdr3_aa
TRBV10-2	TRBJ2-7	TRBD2	TGCGCCAGCAGTAGGGGACTACCCCACTACGAGCAGTACTTC	CASSRGLPHYEQYF
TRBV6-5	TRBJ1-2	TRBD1	TGTGCCAGCAGTTACAAAAGGGACAGAACCTATTATGGCTACACCTTC	CASSYKRDRTYYGYTF
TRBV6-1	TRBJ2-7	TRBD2	TGTGCCAGCACCGGGGGGGGCTTCTTTCTCTACGAGCAGTACTTC	CASTGGGFFLYEQYF
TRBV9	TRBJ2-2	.	TGTGCCAGCAGCGTACGGGGAACTACACCCGGGGAGCTGTTTTTT	CASSVRGTTPGELFF
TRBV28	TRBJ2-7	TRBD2	TGTGCCAGCAGTTTGAAAGCGGGAGGCACCTACGAGCAGTACTTC	CASSLKAGGTYEQYF
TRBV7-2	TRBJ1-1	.	TGTGCCAGCAGCTTAATAGGGGCGAGCACTGAAGCTTTCTTT	CASSLIGASTEAFF
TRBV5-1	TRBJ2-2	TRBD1	TGCGCCAGCAGCTCCTGGGGACAGCCCACCGGGGAGCTGTTTTTT	CASSSWGQPTGELFF
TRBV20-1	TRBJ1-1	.	TGCAGTGCTGCGGTGAACACTGAAGCTTTCTTT	CSAAVNTEAFF
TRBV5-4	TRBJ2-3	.	TGTGCCAGCAGCTTGGACAGGGTGCCAGATACGCAGTATTTT	CASSLDRVPDTQYF
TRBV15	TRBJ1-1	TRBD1	TGTGCCACCAGCAGACTATGGACAGGGGGATTAACAAACACTGAAGCTTTCTTT	CATSRLWTGGLTNTEAFF
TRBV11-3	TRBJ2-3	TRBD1	TGTGCCAGCAGCGAGGGACAGCTTAGCACAGATACGCAGTATTTT	CASSEGQLSTDTQYF
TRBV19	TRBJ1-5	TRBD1	TGTGCCAGTAGTTTCCAACAGGGGAATCAGCCCCAGCATTTT	CASSFQQGNQPQHF
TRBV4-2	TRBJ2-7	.	TGTGCCAGCAGCGGGACCACAAGGGGGGGATCTTCCGAGCAGTACTTC	CASSGTTRGGSSEQYF